Detailed here is one T cell receptor (beta chain). This entry comes from a study of T cell changes during pregnancy in multiple sclerosis. Profiling relied on immunoSEQ multiplex PCR, and the TCRdb table lists in-frame clones only, not all of them. The sample lists some 57,000 clones; more than 80% were seen once. After removal of 1 base from V and 6 bases from J, the junction contained 4 bases not matched to a gene. The CDR3 is made up of 14 amino acids. CDR1 is SGHTA and CDR2 is FQGNSA in the germline V gene. Sequencing was performed on peripheral blood, taken in the first trimester of pregnancy. V usage is TRBV7-2 and J usage is TRBJ2-5, with 8 bases identical to TRBD1. The TCR was taken from a female donor in good health, enrolled as a control in a pregnancy study. CDR3 in amino acids: CASSLDQGAKTQYF. CDR3 nucleotide sequence: TGTGCCAGCAGCTTAGATCAGGGGGCTAAGACCCAGTACTTC.